This entry concerns a single T cell receptor beta chain. Its antigen is unknown. Profiling relied on immunoSEQ multiplex PCR, and the TCRdb table lists in-frame clones only, not all of them. The sample has around 180,000 clones; 75% to 90% are singletons. The CDR3 sequence is 15 residues long. The germline V gene encodes CDR1 LGHNA and CDR2 YSLEER. With 1 base clipped from V and 2 bases from J, the junction kept 3 bases outside the gene matches. This sample was included in a study of cytomegalovirus exposure and HLA in healthy donors. Study outcomes and limitations: Cytomegalovirus-associated status was assigned to 150 or so TCR beta chains.

This TCR was recovered from a man aged 18-30 years in good health and CMV-seropositive. The source material was PBMCs. The rearrangement links TRBV4-3 to TRBJ2-7; TRBD2 matches 9 bases. The DNA of the CDR3 is TGCGCCAGCAGCCAAGGACTAGCGGAGACCTACGAGCAGTACTTC. Its protein is CASSQGLAETYEQYF.